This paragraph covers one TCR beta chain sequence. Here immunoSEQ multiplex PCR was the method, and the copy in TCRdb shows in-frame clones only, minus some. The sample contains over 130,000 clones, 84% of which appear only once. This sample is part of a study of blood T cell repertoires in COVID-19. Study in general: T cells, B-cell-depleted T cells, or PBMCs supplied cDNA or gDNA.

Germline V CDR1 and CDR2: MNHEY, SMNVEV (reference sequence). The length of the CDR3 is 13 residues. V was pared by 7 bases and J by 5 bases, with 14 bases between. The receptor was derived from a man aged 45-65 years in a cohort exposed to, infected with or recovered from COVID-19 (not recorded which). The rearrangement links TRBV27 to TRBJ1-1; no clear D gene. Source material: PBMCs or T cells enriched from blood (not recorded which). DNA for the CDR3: TGTGCCAGCAAGGGCAGGACTAGGACTGAAGCTTTCTTT. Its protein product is CASKGRTRTEAFF.